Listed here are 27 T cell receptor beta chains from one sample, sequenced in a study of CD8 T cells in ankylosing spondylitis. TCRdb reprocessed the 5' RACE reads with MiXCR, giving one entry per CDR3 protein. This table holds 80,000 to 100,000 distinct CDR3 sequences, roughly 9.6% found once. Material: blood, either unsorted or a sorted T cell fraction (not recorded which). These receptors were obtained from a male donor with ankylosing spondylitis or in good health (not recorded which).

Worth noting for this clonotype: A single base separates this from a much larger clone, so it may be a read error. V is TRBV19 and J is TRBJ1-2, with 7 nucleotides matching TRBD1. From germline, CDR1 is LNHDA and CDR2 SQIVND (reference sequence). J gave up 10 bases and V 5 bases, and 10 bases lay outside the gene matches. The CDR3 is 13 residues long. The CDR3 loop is CASSSRGQADYTF. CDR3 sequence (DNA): TGTGCCAGTAGTTCGAGAGGACAGGCTGACTACACCTTC.

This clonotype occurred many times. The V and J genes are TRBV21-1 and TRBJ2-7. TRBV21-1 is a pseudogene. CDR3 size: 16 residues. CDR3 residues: CASSKVQNLELYEQYF. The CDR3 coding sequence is TGTGCCAGCAGCAAAGTTCAGAACCTCGAACTATACGAGCAGTACTTC.

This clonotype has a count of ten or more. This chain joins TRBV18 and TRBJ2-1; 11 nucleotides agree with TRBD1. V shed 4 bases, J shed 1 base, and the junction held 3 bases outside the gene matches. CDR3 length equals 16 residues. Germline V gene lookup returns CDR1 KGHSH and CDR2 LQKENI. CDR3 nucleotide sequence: TGTGCCAGCTCACAGGACAGGGGGCGATCCTACAATGAGCAGTTCTTC. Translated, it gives CASSQDRGRSYNEQFF.

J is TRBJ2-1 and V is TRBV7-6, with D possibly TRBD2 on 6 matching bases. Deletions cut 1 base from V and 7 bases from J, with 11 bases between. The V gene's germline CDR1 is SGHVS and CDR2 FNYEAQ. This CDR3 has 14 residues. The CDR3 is CASSLVVRGNEQFF. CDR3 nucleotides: TGTGCCAGCAGCTTAGTGGTGCGGGGAAATGAGCAGTTCTTC.

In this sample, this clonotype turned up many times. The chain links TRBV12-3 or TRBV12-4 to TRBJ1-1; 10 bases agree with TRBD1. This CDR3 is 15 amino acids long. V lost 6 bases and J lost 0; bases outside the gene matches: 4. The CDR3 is CASRGTGALNTEAFF. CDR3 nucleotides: TGTGCCAGCAGGGGGACAGGGGCCCTGAACACTGAAGCTTTCTTT.

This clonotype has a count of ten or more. CDR3 loop: CASSANPGGAYSNQPQHF. The CDR3 DNA is TGTGCCAGCAGTGCCAACCCGGGGGGAGCGTATAGCAATCAGCCCCAGCATTTT. The chain links TRBV28 to TRBJ1-5; a possible D gene is TRBD1 (5 bases). V dropped 5 bases and J dropped 0 bases, with 20 bases sitting between them. The CDR3 runs 18 residues. In germline, CDR1 is MDHEN, CDR2 SYDVKM.

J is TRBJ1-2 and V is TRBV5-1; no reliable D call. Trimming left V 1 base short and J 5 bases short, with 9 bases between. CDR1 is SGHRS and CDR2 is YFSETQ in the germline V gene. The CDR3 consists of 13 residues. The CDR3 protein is CASSLFGEYGYTF. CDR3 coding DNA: TGCGCCAGCAGCTTGTTCGGGGAATATGGCTACACCTTC.

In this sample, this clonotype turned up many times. This chain's CDR3 is CASSPNFQGATEAFF. The CDR3 DNA reads TGTGCCAGCAGTCCAAACTTCCAGGGGGCCACTGAAGCTTTCTTT. The rearrangement links TRBV27 to TRBJ1-1, with 8 bases that match TRBD1. The CDR3 is 15 residues long. The V segment lost 5 bases and the J segment 4 bases; nucleotides outside the gene matches: 9. Per the germline V gene, CDR1 is MNHEY and CDR2 is SMNVEV (reference sequence).

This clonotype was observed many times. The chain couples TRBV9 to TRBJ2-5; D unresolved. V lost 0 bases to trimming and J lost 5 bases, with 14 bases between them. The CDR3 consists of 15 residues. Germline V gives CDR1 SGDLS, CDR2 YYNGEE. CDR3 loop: CASSVGPEESETQYF. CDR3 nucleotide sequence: TGTGCCAGCAGCGTAGGGCCTGAAGAGAGTGAGACCCAGTACTTC. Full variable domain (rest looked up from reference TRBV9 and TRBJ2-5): DSGVTQTPKHLITATGQRVTLRCSPRSGDLSVYWYQQSLDQGLQFLIQYYNGEERAKGNILERFSAQQFPDLHSELNLSSLELGDSALYFCASSVGPEESETQYFGPGTRLLVL.

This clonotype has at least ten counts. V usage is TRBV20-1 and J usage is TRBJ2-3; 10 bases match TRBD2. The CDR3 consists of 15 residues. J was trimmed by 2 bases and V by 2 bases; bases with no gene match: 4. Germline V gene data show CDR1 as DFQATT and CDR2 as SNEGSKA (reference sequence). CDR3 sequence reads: CSARLAGVSTDTQYF. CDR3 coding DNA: TGCAGTGCTAGACTAGCGGGGGTGTCCACAGATACGCAGTATTTT.

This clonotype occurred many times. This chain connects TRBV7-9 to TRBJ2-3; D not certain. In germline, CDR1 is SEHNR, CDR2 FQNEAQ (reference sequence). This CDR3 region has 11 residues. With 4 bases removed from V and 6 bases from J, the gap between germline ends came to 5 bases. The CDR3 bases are TGTGCCAGCAGCTCTCCCGATACGCAGTATTTT. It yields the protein CASSSPDTQYF.

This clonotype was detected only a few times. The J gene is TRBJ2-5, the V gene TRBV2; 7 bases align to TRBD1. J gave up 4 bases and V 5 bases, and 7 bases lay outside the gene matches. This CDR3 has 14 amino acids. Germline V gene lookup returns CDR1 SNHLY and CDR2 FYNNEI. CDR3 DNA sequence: TGTGCCAGCAGTCAAAGACAGGGTCGAGAGACCCAGTACTTC. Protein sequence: CASSQRQGRETQYF.

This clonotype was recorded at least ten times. CDR3 residues: CASSPPLAKNIQYF. DNA of the CDR3: TGTGCCAGCAGTCCGCCCCTAGCCAAAAACATTCAGTACTTC. J is TRBJ2-4 and V is TRBV28; D is uncertain. The CDR3 has 14 residues. V lost 5 bases and J lost 0, with 8 bases in between. Looked up from germline, CDR1 is MDHEN and CDR2 is SYDVKM.

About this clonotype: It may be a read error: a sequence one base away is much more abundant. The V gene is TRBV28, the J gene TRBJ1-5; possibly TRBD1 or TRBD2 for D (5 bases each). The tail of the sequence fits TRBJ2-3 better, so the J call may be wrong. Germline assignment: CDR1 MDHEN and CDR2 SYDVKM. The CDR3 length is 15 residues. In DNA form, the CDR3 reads TGTGCCAGCAGTTCGATTTTGGGGGATAATCAGCCCCAGTATTTT. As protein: CASSSILGDNQPQYF.

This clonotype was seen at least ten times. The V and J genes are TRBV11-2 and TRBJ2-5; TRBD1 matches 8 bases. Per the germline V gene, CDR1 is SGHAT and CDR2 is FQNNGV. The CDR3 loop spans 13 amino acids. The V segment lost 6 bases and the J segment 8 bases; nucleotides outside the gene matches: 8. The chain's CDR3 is CASSLGGQGTQYF. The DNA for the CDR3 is TGTGCCAGCAGTCTCGGCGGACAGGGTACCCAGTACTTC.

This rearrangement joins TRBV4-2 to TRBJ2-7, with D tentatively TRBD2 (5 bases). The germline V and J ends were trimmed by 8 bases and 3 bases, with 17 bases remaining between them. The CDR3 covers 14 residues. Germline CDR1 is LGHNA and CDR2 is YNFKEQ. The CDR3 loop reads CASGPAGSFYEQYF. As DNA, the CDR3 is TGTGCCAGCGGCCCCGCGGGCAGCTTCTACGAGCAGTACTTC.

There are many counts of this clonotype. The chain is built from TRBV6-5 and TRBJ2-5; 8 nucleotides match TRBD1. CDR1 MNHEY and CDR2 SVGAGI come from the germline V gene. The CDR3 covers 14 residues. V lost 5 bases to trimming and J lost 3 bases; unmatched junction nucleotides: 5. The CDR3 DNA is TGTGCCAGCAGTCAGTCGACAGGGGAAGAGACCCAGTACTTC. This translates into CASSQSTGEETQYF.

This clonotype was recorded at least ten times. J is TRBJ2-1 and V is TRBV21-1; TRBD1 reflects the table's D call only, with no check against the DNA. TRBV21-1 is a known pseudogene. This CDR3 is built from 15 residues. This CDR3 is CASSIRDRVYNEQFF. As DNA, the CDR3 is TGTGCCAGCAGCATCCGGGACAGAGTCTACAATGAGCAGTTCTTC.

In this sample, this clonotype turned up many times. As DNA, the CDR3 is TGTGCCAGCAGCCCGGACTGGCGTTCCACAGATACGCAGTATTTT. Its protein is CASSPDWRSTDTQYF. The chain links TRBV13 to TRBJ2-3; possible D gene TRBD2, 5 bases. V was pared by 5 bases and J by 2 bases, with 14 bases between. Germline lookup yields CDR1 PRHDT and CDR2 FYEKMQ (reference sequence). The CDR3 sequence is 15 residues long.

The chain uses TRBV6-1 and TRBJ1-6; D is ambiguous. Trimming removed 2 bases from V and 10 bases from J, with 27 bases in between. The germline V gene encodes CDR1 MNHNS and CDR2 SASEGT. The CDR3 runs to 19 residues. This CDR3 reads CASSELGQFTYLTGSPLHF. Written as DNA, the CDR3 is TGTGCCAGCAGTGAATTAGGCCAGTTCACCTACTTGACGGGATCACCCCTCCACTTT.

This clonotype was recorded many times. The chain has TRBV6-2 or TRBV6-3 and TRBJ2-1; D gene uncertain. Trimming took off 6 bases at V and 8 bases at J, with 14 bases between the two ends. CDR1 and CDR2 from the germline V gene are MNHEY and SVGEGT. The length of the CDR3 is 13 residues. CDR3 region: CASRTGSIHEQFF. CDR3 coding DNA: TGTGCCAGCAGAACGGGTAGCATCCATGAGCAGTTCTTC.

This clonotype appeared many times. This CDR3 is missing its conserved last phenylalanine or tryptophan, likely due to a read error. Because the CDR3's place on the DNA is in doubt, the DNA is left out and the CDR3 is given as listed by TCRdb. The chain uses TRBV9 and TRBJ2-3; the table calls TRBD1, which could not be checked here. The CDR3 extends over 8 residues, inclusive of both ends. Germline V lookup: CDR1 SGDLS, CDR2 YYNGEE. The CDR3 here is CASRAPLN.

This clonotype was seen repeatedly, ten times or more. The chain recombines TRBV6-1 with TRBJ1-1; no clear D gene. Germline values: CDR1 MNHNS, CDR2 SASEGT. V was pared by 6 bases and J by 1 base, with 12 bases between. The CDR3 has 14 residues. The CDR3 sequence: CASRDTDKNTEAFF. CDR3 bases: TGTGCCAGCAGAGACACCGACAAGAACACTGAAGCTTTCTTT.

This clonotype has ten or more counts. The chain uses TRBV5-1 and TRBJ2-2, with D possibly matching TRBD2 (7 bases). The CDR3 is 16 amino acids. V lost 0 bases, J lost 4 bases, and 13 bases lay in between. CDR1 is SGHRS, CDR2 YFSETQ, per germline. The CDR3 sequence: CASSLAGGRGTGELFF. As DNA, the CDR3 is TGCGCCAGCAGCTTGGCCGGGGGGCGCGGCACCGGGGAGCTGTTTTTT.

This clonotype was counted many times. CDR3 region: CASSSGDRETQYF. DNA of the CDR3: TGTGCCAGCAGCTCGGGGGACCGGGAGACCCAGTACTTC. The gene calls are TRBV28 and TRBJ2-5; perhaps TRBD2 as D (6 bases). V lost 6 bases and J 5 bases, leaving 13 bases between the germline ends. Germline V gene data show CDR1 as MDHEN and CDR2 as SYDVKM. The length of the CDR3 is 13 residues.

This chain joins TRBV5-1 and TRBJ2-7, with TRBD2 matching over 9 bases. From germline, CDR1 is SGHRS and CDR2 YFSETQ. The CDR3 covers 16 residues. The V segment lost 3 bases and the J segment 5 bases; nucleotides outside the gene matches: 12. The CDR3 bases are TGCGCCAGCAGCTCCGGGGGAGCGGGGGGCCAGGACGAGCAGTACTTC. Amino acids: CASSSGGAGGQDEQYF.

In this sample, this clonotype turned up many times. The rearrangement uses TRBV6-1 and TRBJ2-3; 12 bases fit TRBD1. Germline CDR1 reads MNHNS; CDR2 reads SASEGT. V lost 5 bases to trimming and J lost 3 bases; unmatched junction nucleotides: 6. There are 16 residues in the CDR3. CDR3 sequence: CASSPRDRGQTDTQYF. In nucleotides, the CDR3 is TGTGCCAGCAGTCCGCGGGACAGGGGGCAAACAGATACGCAGTATTTT.